The rows below give T cell receptor beta chains drawn from one sample of a study of CD4+ T cells in melanoma. TCRdb's copy holds only in-frame clones and misses some; the assay was immunoSEQ multiplex PCR. The sample records some 19,000 clones, around 78% being singletons. These receptors were obtained from a human donor with melanoma. Both conserved end residues are part of each CDR3. Clone sizes are given selectively: once, few, many, or a class where the clone is expanded.

TRBJ1-1,TRBV6-5,NA,CASSYLTHRNTEAFF
TRBJ2-5,TRBV28,NA,CASSLSRLAKETQYF
TRBJ2-2,TRBV12-5,NA,CASGSQGYRELFF
TRBJ1-3,TRBV5-5,NA,CASSLLQGKSSGNTIYF
TRBJ1-2,TRBV28,NA,CASSLWGANYGYTF
TRBJ1-6,TRBV7-8,few,CASSLGRGDRRSPLHF
TRBJ1-1,TRBV4-2,few,CASSRPGSASGGTEAFF
TRBJ1-1,TRBV18,NA,CASSLGGGERTEAFF
TRBJ1-1,TRBV30,NA,CAWTKGTGYTEAFF
TRBJ2-3,TRBV9,NA,CASSTRTGTSGSPDTQYF
TRBJ1-1,TRBV7-9,once,CASSFRETMNTEAFF
TRBJ2-7,TRBV4-1,NA,CASSRGLAGGYEQYF
TRBJ2-1,TRBV2,NA,CASSLLYNEQFF
TRBJ1-1,TRBV5-5,NA,CASGSELMNTEAFF
TRBJ1-1,TRBV4-1,NA,CASSQKSSGNTEAFF
TRBJ2-2,TRBV29-1,NA,CSVARIGDTGELFF
TRBJ2-5,TRBV19,NA,CASSIRATYQETQYF
TRBJ1-2,TRBV28,NA,CASSNTRQGLGGYTF
TRBJ1-4,TRBV11-3,NA,CARRKDRGATNEKLFF
TRBJ1-2,TRBV6-1,few,CASRFPGGNGYTF
TRBJ2-5,TRBV5-1,NA,CASSRGGNRKSQETQYF
TRBJ2-3,TRBV2,NA,CALREVGGSTDTQYF